The 9 T cell receptor beta chains below all came from one sample that was sequenced in a study of beta chain features in type 1 diabetes. cDNA synthesis used the whole RNA isolate, giving expressed TCRB sequences. TCRdb's table, derived via immunoSEQ multiplex PCR, lists solely in-frame clones and lacks some. This table holds about 620,000 clones, about 14% found once. The sequencing sample was made of naive CD4+ T cells from blood. Receptors were obtained from a man younger than 30 in good health.

This clone was seen only a few times. The V call is TRBV4-2, the J call TRBJ2-7, with D perhaps given as TRBD1 or TRBD2 (7 bases each). The V gene's germline CDR1 is LGHNA and CDR2 YNFKEQ. The ends were cut back, 6 bases at V and 5 bases at J, with 14 bases in the middle. The CDR3 is 13 residues long. As DNA, the CDR3 is TGTGCCAGCAGGGAGCAGGGGGGGGACGAGCAGTACTTC. It is translated as CASREQGGDEQYF.

The J gene is TRBJ1-1, the V gene TRBV10-3; 8 nucleotides match TRBD1. The junction had 9 bases not matched to a gene; V was cut back by 5 bases and J by 7 bases. The CDR3 is 14 residues long. Germline CDR1 and CDR2: ENHRY and SYGVKD. Here the CDR3 reads CAISRAGGEIEAFF. The CDR3 region has the DNA TGTGCCATCAGTCGGGCAGGGGGCGAAATTGAAGCTTTCTTT.

Concerning this clone: The identical CDR3 is also encoded by other nucleotide sequences in the sample. The gene calls are TRBV30 and TRBJ1-6; D ambiguous. Trimming stripped 3 bases from V and 10 bases from J, with 13 bases between. This CDR3 is built from 13 residues. Germline V gives CDR1 GTSNPN, CDR2 SVGIG (reference sequence). The chain's CDR3 is CAWSLRLGSPLHF. CDR3 bases: TGTGCCTGGAGCCTCAGGTTGGGGTCACCCCTCCACTTT.

This chain joins TRBV5-1 and TRBJ1-2; D remains ambiguous. This CDR3 contains 13 residues. Trimming shortened V by 2 bases and J by 4 bases, and 9 bases separated the two germline ends. The germline gives CDR1 SGHRS, CDR2 YFSETQ. In DNA form, the CDR3 reads TGCGCCAGCAGCTTCGGGCAGGTCTATGGCTACACCTTC. Translated, it gives CASSFGQVYGYTF.

The chain carries TRBV18 and TRBJ2-7, with D unclear. CDR3 length: 13 amino acids. The V end lost 3 bases, the J end lost 2 bases, and 8 bases lay between the germline ends. Per germline, CDR1 KGHSH and CDR2 LQKENI. DNA for the CDR3: TGTGCCAGCTCACCGGGAAACCCCTACGAGCAGTACTTC. Its protein product is CASSPGNPYEQYF.

This clone was counted a few times. The rearrangement joins TRBV7-2 to TRBJ2-5, with no clear D. Trimming left V 2 bases short and J 5 bases short, with 12 bases between. CDR3 size: 14 residues. Germline V CDR1 and CDR2: SGHTA, FQGNSA. CDR3: CASSLQPQKETQYF. Written as DNA, the CDR3 is TGTGCCAGCAGCTTACAACCGCAGAAGGAGACCCAGTACTTC.

There are a few counts of this clone. The V and J genes are TRBV7-2 and TRBJ2-5; 10 bases fit TRBD2. The germline CDR1 and CDR2 sequences are SGHTA and FQGNSA. The CDR3 runs to 16 residues. V lost 6 bases to trimming and J lost 1 base; unmatched junction nucleotides: 8. CDR3 sequence: CASRPYSSGGQETQYF. In DNA, the CDR3 is TGTGCCAGCAGACCGTACTCTAGCGGGGGCCAAGAGACCCAGTACTTC.

V is TRBV9 and J is TRBJ2-5; D might be TRBD1 (6 bases). The ends were cut back, 6 bases at V and 4 bases at J, with 16 bases in the middle. CDR3 length: 14 amino acids. CDR1 and CDR2 from the germline V gene are SGDLS and YYNGEE. CDR3 nucleotide sequence: TGTGCCAGCAACAACCGACAGGCAACAGAGACCCAGTACTTC. It translates to CASNNRQATETQYF.

This clone was seen a handful of times. The chain couples TRBV7-2 to TRBJ2-7; 9 bases fit TRBD2. There are 16 residues in the CDR3. Germline CDR1 and CDR2: SGHTA and FQGNSA. V trimming: 1 base; J trimming: 2 bases; junction bases outside the gene matches: 6. The CDR3 loop is CASSLVGGGRAYEQYF. Written as DNA, the CDR3 is TGTGCCAGCAGCTTAGTTGGCGGCGGGAGGGCCTACGAGCAGTACTTC.